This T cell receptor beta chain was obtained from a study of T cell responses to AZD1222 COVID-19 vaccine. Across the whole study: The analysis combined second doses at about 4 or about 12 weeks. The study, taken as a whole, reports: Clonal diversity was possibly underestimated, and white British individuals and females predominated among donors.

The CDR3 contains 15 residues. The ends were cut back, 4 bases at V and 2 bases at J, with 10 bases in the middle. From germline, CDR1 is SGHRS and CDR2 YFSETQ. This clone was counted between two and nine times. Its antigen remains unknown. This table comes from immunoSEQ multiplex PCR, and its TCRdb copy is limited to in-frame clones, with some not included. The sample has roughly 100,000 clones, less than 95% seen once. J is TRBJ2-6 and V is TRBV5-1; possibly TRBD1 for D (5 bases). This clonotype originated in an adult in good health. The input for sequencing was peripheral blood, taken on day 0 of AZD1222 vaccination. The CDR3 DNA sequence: TGCGCCAGCAGCACCGACAGCACTGGGGCCAACGTCCTGACTTTC. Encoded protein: CASSTDSTGANVLTF.